The clone carrying this T cell receptor (beta chain) came up once. TCRdb's table, derived via immunoSEQ multiplex PCR, lists solely in-frame clones and lacks some. The sample gives roughly 2.1 million clones, more than 85% of which show up once; under 2% is in the top ten. This sample stems from a study of shared clonotypes between healthy human individuals. Positive CCR7 selection of CD45RO-negative cells yielded the naive CD8 cells, and terminally differentiated effector memory CD45RA+ cells were excluded. Adult Caucasians living in Nashville, Tennessee made up all of the donors. Sample: naive CD8+ T cells from PBMCs. This clonotype was sampled from a man in his late teens or twenties in good health. Some clones in this sample may be carry-over from other donors' samples.

CDR3 sequence reads: CASGGRRETQYF. The DNA of the CDR3 is TGTGCCAGCGGGGGGCGGCGAGAAACCCAGTACTTC. The chain recombines TRBV28 with TRBJ2-5; D is tentatively TRBD1 or TRBD2 (6 bases each). Per the germline V gene, CDR1 is MDHEN and CDR2 is SYDVKM. Trimming removed 8 bases at V and 8 bases at J, with 15 bases between. The CDR3 loop spans 12 amino acids.